The 6 T cell receptor beta chains below all came from one sample that was sequenced in a study of T cell changes during pregnancy in multiple sclerosis. The assay was immunoSEQ multiplex PCR, and TCRdb's table has in-frame clones only and misses some. Among around 21,000 clones listed, around 90% were seen once. Specimen: CD8+ T cells from peripheral blood mononuclear cells, collected in the third trimester of pregnancy. The receptor source for this set is a female donor in good health, enrolled as a control in a pregnancy study.

The rearrangement joins TRBV4-3 to TRBJ2-7; 7 positions match TRBD1. V lost 0 bases and J lost 3; bases outside the gene matches: 8. This CDR3 has 16 amino acids. Germline V gene data show CDR1 as LGHNA and CDR2 as YSLEER. CDR3 amino acids: CASSQDRGGAFYEQYF. The DNA for the CDR3 is TGCGCCAGCAGCCAAGATAGAGGGGGCGCTTTCTACGAGCAGTACTTC.

The chain is built from TRBV7-8 and TRBJ2-7; tentatively, D is TRBD2 (5 bases). V was clipped by 2 bases and J by 3 bases, with 14 bases between them. The CDR3 is 15 amino acids. Germline V gene lookup returns CDR1 SGHVS and CDR2 FQNEAQ. CDR3: CASSLRDPTLYEQYF. In DNA, the CDR3 is TGTGCCAGCAGCTTACGGGATCCAACCCTCTACGAGCAGTACTTC.

J is TRBJ2-7 and V is TRBV2; TRBD1 agrees at 7 bases. From germline, CDR1 is SNHLY and CDR2 FYNNEI. The CDR3 runs 15 residues. J was trimmed by 3 bases and V by 2 bases; bases with no gene match: 7. CDR3 in DNA: TGTGCCAGCAGTGAAAACGGACAGGCGTACTACGAGCAGTACTTC. Protein sequence: CASSENGQAYYEQYF.

The V and J genes are TRBV27 and TRBJ1-5; D is possibly TRBD1 (6 bases). The V and J ends lost 8 bases and 4 bases respectively, with 12 bases between them. Germline CDR1 reads MNHEY; CDR2 reads SMNVEV (reference sequence). The CDR3 length is 13 residues. CDR3 nucleotides: TGTGCCAGCGGCGACAGGAGAAATCAGCCCCAGCATTTT. Its translation is CASGDRRNQPQHF.

The count of this clone is one. The rearrangement joins TRBV4-3 to TRBJ1-1; a weak D match, TRBD1 (5 bases). The germline V gene encodes CDR1 LGHNA and CDR2 YSLEER. The CDR3 totals 17 residues. The ends were cut back, 1 base at V and 4 bases at J, with 19 bases in the middle. The CDR3 protein is CASSQVVDREKPTEAFF. CDR3 nucleotides: TGCGCCAGCAGCCAAGTAGTAGACAGAGAGAAACCCACTGAAGCTTTCTTT.

This chain links TRBV2 with TRBJ2-7; TRBD1 matches at 7 bases. Germline CDR1 SNHLY, CDR2 FYNNEI. V lost 8 bases, J lost 5 bases, and 12 bases stayed unmatched. The CDR3 contains 14 residues. The DNA of the CDR3 is TGTGCCAGCTGGGTGACAGGGAACTTCGACGAGCAGTACTTC. Translation: CASWVTGNFDEQYF.